The 3 T cell receptor beta chains below come from one sample, sequenced in a study of control samples from healthy donors and cancer patients. Generated by immunoSEQ multiplex PCR, the TCRdb table keeps only in-frame clones and is missing some. Of 15,000 to 20,000 clones in the sample, roughly nine tenths were seen once. Source material: PBMCs. The origin of the receptors is a man in his fifties or sixties with head and neck cancer.

The genes are TRBV15 and TRBJ1-1, with D possibly matching TRBD1 (6 bases). Looked up from germline, CDR1 is LNHNV and CDR2 is YYDKDF (reference sequence). The CDR3 has 15 residues. V gave up 4 bases and J gave up 3 bases, with 15 bases separating them. CDR3 region: CATSTGAGKDTEAFF. DNA of the CDR3: TGTGCCACCAGCACGGGGGCCGGGAAGGACACTGAAGCTTTCTTT.

The chain combines TRBV19 with TRBJ1-5; no reliable D call. Germline assignment: CDR1 LNHDA and CDR2 SQIVND (reference sequence). The CDR3 runs 13 residues. V dropped 1 base and J dropped 3 bases, with 4 bases sitting between them. This CDR3 is CASSIGPNQPQHF. As DNA, the CDR3 is TGTGCCAGTAGTATAGGACCCAATCAGCCCCAGCATTTT.

V is TRBV7-8 and J is TRBJ2-2; 7 bases agree with TRBD1. Germline CDR1 is SGHVS and CDR2 is FQNEAQ. The CDR3 totals 14 residues. V shed 5 bases, J shed 6 bases, and the junction held 6 bases outside the gene matches. In DNA, the CDR3 is TGTGCCAGCAGCATGGGACAGTATGCCGGGGAGCTGTTTTTT. It is translated as CASSMGQYAGELFF.